A single sample is the source of the 29 T cell receptor beta chains below, sequenced in a study of blood T cell repertoires in COVID-19 (dated by TCRdb to 2019 to 2021). The method was the immunoSEQ multiplex PCR assay. Held by TCRdb, this immuneACCESS table contains in-frame sequences only and omits some clones. Under half of the omission traces to an unresolved V gene where checked; the cause of the rest is unknown. The sample contains 300,000 to 350,000 clones, about nine tenths of them found a single time. More than 6% of the sample belongs to the ten largest clones. What was sequenced was peripheral blood. The receptors originated from a woman in her twenties or thirties with COVID-19, enrolled during active disease.

This chain connects TRBV6-5 to TRBJ2-1; D is unresolved. The CDR3 loop spans 15 amino acids. CDR1 and CDR2 (germline): MNHEY, SVGAGI. V lost 2 bases to trimming and J lost 3 bases, with 11 bases between them. The CDR3 DNA is TGTGCCAGCAGTTACGGCCAGGTGGGCTACAATGAGCAGTTCTTC. Its translation: CASSYGQVGYNEQFF.

The J gene is TRBJ1-3, the V gene TRBV4-2; 7 bases line up with TRBD1. The germline CDR1 and CDR2 sequences are LGHNA and YNFKEQ. This CDR3 spans 16 amino acids. V gave up 1 base and J gave up 4 bases; unmatched junction bases: 7. CDR3 protein: CASSQVQGSGGNTIYF. The CDR3 nucleotides read TGTGCCAGCAGCCAAGTACAGGGGAGCGGGGGAAACACCATATATTTT.

CDR3 nucleotides: TGTGCCAGCAGCCCGACAGGGGGCCCGCCCGGGGAGCTGTTTTTT. It codes for CASSPTGGPPGELFF. The J gene is TRBJ2-2, the V gene TRBV28; the match to TRBD1 covers 10 bases. CDR1 is MDHEN, CDR2 SYDVKM, per germline. V lost 6 bases, J lost 6 bases, and 7 bases stayed unmatched. CDR3 length: 15 amino acids.

This chain links TRBV4-1 with TRBJ1-6, with 7 bases fitting TRBD1. Germline V gene sequence: CDR1 MGHRA, CDR2 YSYEKL. J gave up 7 bases and V 2 bases, and 5 bases lay outside the gene matches. The CDR3 runs 15 residues. The CDR3 reads CASSQRGQPNSPLHF. The CDR3, as DNA: TGCGCCAGCAGCCAAAGGGGACAGCCGAATTCACCCCTCCACTTT.

The chain uses TRBV18 and TRBJ1-6, with 7 bases aligning to TRBD1. Germline V gene data show CDR1 as KGHSH and CDR2 as LQKENI. J lost 7 bases, V lost 1 base, and 4 bases had no gene match. The CDR3 contains 15 residues. Written as DNA, the CDR3 is TGTGCCAGCTCACCACGGGACAGCGGGAATTCACCCCTCCACTTT. Amino acids: CASSPRDSGNSPLHF.

The chain is built from TRBV19 and TRBJ2-7, with D perhaps matching TRBD1 (6 bases). V lost 7 bases and J 0 bases, leaving 10 bases between the germline ends. The germline CDR1 and CDR2 sequences are LNHDA and SQIVND (reference sequence). The CDR3 runs 13 residues. For the CDR3, the DNA is TGTGCCAGTAACACAGGGAACTCCTACGAGCAGTACTTC. Translation gives CASNTGNSYEQYF.

The chain joins TRBV28 to TRBJ2-2, with 11 positions matching TRBD2. CDR1 is MDHEN, CDR2 SYDVKM, per germline. Trimming took 10 bases from V and 6 from J; bases not matched to a gene: 7. The CDR3 consists of 14 residues. This chain's CDR3 is CATLAGGMAGELFF. The CDR3 nucleotides read TGTGCCACCTTAGCGGGAGGGATGGCCGGGGAGCTGTTTTTT.

V usage is TRBV4-2 and J usage is TRBJ1-2; perhaps TRBD1 as D (6 bases). V lost 2 bases to trimming and J lost 7 bases, with 23 bases between them. The CDR3 runs 17 residues. Germline assignment: CDR1 LGHNA and CDR2 YNFKEQ. In DNA form, the CDR3 reads TGTGCCAGCAGCCAAATAACAGGGAAGCCTCCTATTATTGGCTACACCTTC. It codes for CASSQITGKPPIIGYTF.

The V gene is TRBV2, the J gene TRBJ2-1; D possibly corresponds to TRBD1 (6 bases). This CDR3 has 15 amino acids. Germline-derived CDR1 and CDR2 are SNHLY and FYNNEI. V was pared by 6 bases and J by 6 bases, with 18 bases between. The DNA of the CDR3 is TGTGCCAGCAGGACTGGACAGCGGAACTCCAATGAGCAGTTCTTC. Translation: CASRTGQRNSNEQFF.

The J gene is TRBJ2-7, the V gene TRBV25-1; 8 bases fit TRBD2. Per germline, CDR1 MGHDK and CDR2 SYGVNS. The CDR3 has 13 residues. The trim removed 8 bases at V and 7 bases at J, leaving 10 bases unmatched. As DNA, the CDR3 is TGTGCCAGCCGCGGAGCGGGAGAGAATGAGCAGTACTTC. Its protein is CASRGAGENEQYF.

V gene TRBV7-8 combines with J gene TRBJ1-1; unclear D gene. This CDR3 comprises 15 residues. V was shortened by 1 base and J by 4 bases, with 13 bases between the two germline ends. Germline CDR1 and CDR2: SGHVS and FQNEAQ. The CDR3 sequence is CASSLEAGWGTEAFF. CDR3 bases: TGTGCCAGCAGCTTAGAAGCGGGCTGGGGCACTGAAGCTTTCTTT.

J is TRBJ2-5 and V is TRBV28; 7 bases are a match to TRBD1. Germline V gene lookup returns CDR1 MDHEN and CDR2 SYDVKM. The CDR3 covers 13 residues. V lost 4 bases to trimming and J lost 5 bases; unmatched junction nucleotides: 4. The CDR3 DNA reads as TGTGCCAGCAGTTCGGGACAGCTGGAGACCCAGTACTTC. Protein product: CASSSGQLETQYF.

J is TRBJ2-3 and V is TRBV15; D is unclear. The germline gives CDR1 LNHNV, CDR2 YYDKDF (reference sequence). CDR3 length: 13 amino acids. Trimming stripped 0 bases from V and 2 bases from J, with 3 bases between. The CDR3 spells CATSRDLTDTQYF. CDR3 bases: TGTGCCACCAGCAGAGACCTCACAGATACGCAGTATTTT.

V and J are TRBV7-9 and TRBJ2-5, with D hard to call. Per the germline V gene, CDR1 is SEHNR and CDR2 is FQNEAQ (reference sequence). This CDR3 spans 13 amino acids. V was pared by 6 bases and J by 0 bases, with 8 bases between. The CDR3 DNA sequence: TGTGCCAGCAGGAGCGCGTACCAAGAGACCCAGTACTTC. Its translation: CASRSAYQETQYF.

The chain has TRBV6-4 and TRBJ2-1; 10 positions match TRBD2. V shed 0 bases, J shed 8 bases, and the junction held 7 bases outside the gene matches. There are 16 residues in the CDR3. Germline CDR1 reads MRHNA; CDR2 reads SNTAGT. CDR3 loop: CASSDSEAGGPDEQFF. CDR3 coding DNA: TGTGCCAGCAGTGACTCGGAAGCGGGAGGGCCGGATGAGCAGTTCTTC.

In this sample, this clone turned up a few times. The chain links TRBV29-1 to TRBJ2-7; the match to TRBD2 covers 10 bases. This CDR3 comprises 13 residues. Germline V gene lookup returns CDR1 SQVTM and CDR2 ANQGSEA. With 6 bases clipped from V and 5 bases from J, the junction kept 7 bases outside the gene matches. CDR3 region: CSVVLLAGNEQYF. CDR3 nucleotides: TGCAGCGTCGTTCTACTAGCGGGAAACGAGCAGTACTTC.

This sequence joins TRBV5-6 and TRBJ1-1; no definite D call. V lost 4 bases to trimming and J lost 3 bases, with 10 bases between them. CDR1 and CDR2 from the germline V gene are SGHDT and YYEEEE. The length of the CDR3 is 13 residues. CDR3 sequence: CASSLMQDTEAFF. CDR3 coding DNA: TGTGCCAGCAGCCTGATGCAGGACACTGAAGCTTTCTTT.

The chain has TRBV7-8 and TRBJ1-2, with TRBD1 matching over 7 bases. The CDR3 is 14 residues long. V was clipped by 2 bases and J by 7 bases; unmatched bases: 7. Germline CDR1 is SGHVS and CDR2 is FQNEAQ. CDR3 sequence: CASSLYTGAGGYTF. As DNA, the CDR3 is TGTGCCAGCAGCTTATACACAGGGGCGGGTGGCTACACCTTC. The whole variable domain, remainder taken from reference TRBV7-8 and TRBJ1-2, is GAGVSQSPRYKVAKRGQDVALRCDPISGHVSLFWYQQALGQGPEFLTYFQNEAQLDKSGLPSDRFFAERPEGSVSTLKIQRTQQEDSAVYLCASSLYTGAGGYTFGSGTRLTVV.

The V gene is TRBV9, the J gene TRBJ2-3; maybe TRBD1 (6 bases). The CDR3 has 14 amino acids. V gave up 3 bases and J gave up 6 bases, with 14 bases separating them. CDR1 SGDLS and CDR2 YYNGEE come from the germline V gene. The CDR3 DNA reads TGTGCCAGCAGCGCCCACACCGACAGGGATACGCAGTATTTT. Amino acids: CASSAHTDRDTQYF.

This clone was counted a single time. J is TRBJ1-3 and V is TRBV7-2, with D tentatively TRBD1 (5 bases). The germline V gene has CDR1 SGHTA and CDR2 FQGNSA. The CDR3 spans 17 residues. Trimming cost V 5 bases and J 2 bases, with 19 bases left between them. The CDR3 protein is CASSPWGRDSPGNTIYF. CDR3 sequence (DNA): TGTGCCAGCAGCCCTTGGGGACGGGACTCCCCTGGAAACACCATATATTTT.

The gene calls are TRBV5-6 and TRBJ2-5, with TRBD2 matching over 11 bases. CDR3 length equals 16 residues. CDR1 SGHDT and CDR2 YYEEEE come from the germline V gene. V dropped 3 bases and J dropped 1; count of bases not matched to a gene: 5. In nucleotides, the CDR3 is TGTGCCAGCAGCTCCAGACTAGCGGGGATCCAAGAGACCCAGTACTTC. Protein: CASSSRLAGIQETQYF. Full variable domain (outside the CDR3, taken from reference TRBV5-6 and TRBJ2-5): DAGVTQSPTHLIKTRGQQVTLRCSPKSGHDTVSWYQQALGQGPQFIFQYYEEEERQRGNFPDRFSGHQFPNYSSELNVNALLLGDSALYLCASSSRLAGIQETQYFGPGTRLLVL.

The chain joins TRBV28 to TRBJ2-6; weak D call: TRBD1 (6 bases). Germline CDR1 and CDR2: MDHEN and SYDVKM. Trimming stripped 4 bases from V and 4 bases from J, with 11 bases between. This CDR3 is 15 amino acids long. The CDR3 spells CASSWGPRGANVLTF. The DNA for the CDR3 is TGTGCCAGCAGTTGGGGGCCCCGGGGGGCCAACGTCCTGACTTTC.

The rearrangement links TRBV5-4 to TRBJ1-5; the D gene is possibly TRBD1 (5 bases). The CDR3 covers 12 residues. Germline V lookup: CDR1 SGHNT, CDR2 YYREEE (reference sequence). V lost 3 bases to trimming and J lost 7 bases, with 8 bases between them. CDR3 sequence (DNA): TGTGCCAGCAGCTCGCCAGGGCAGCCCCAGCATTTT. This encodes CASSSPGQPQHF.

This rearrangement joins TRBV7-8 to TRBJ2-7; 8 bases fit TRBD1. This CDR3 spans 17 amino acids. The germline CDR1 and CDR2 sequences are SGHVS and FQNEAQ. J lost 0 bases, V lost 1 base, and 8 bases had no gene match. The CDR3 spells CASSLEGQGAFSYEQYF. In nucleotides, the CDR3 is TGTGCCAGCAGCTTAGAGGGCCAGGGGGCGTTCTCCTACGAGCAGTACTTC.

The chain employs TRBV5-1 and TRBJ2-5; 7 nucleotides agree with TRBD1. The germline V gene encodes CDR1 SGHRS and CDR2 YFSETQ. V dropped 2 bases and J dropped 5; count of bases not matched to a gene: 9. This CDR3 is built from 15 residues. The DNA of the CDR3 is TGCGCCAGCAGCTTTCGGACAGGCTCTCAGGAGACCCAGTACTTC. Protein sequence: CASSFRTGSQETQYF.

The CDR3: CASSPPDRVPFYGYTF. CDR3 DNA sequence: TGTGCCAGCAGCCCACCGGACAGGGTGCCCTTCTATGGCTACACCTTC. V is TRBV7-2 and J is TRBJ1-2; 8 nucleotides line up with TRBD1. The V segment lost 5 bases and the J segment 4 bases; nucleotides outside the gene matches: 12. Germline-derived CDR1 and CDR2 are SGHTA and FQGNSA. This CDR3 is 16 amino acids long.

V and J are TRBV11-2 and TRBJ2-3, with D tentatively TRBD2 (6 bases). Deletions cut 1 base from V and 0 bases from J, with 8 bases between. Germline CDR1 is SGHAT and CDR2 is FQNNGV. The CDR3 extends over 15 amino acids. The CDR3 loop reads CASSLVGTSTDTQYF. As DNA, the CDR3 is TGTGCCAGCAGCTTAGTGGGGACTAGCACAGATACGCAGTATTTT.

The chain uses TRBV12-3 or TRBV12-4 and TRBJ1-1; possible D gene TRBD1, 5 bases. Trimming pared 6 bases from V and 7 bases from J, leaving 15 bases between. The CDR3 consists of 13 residues. This CDR3 reads CASSPRTGREAFF. The CDR3 nucleotides are TGTGCCAGCAGCCCCCGCACAGGCCGTGAAGCTTTCTTT.

The chain employs TRBV5-1 and TRBJ1-2; a possible D gene is TRBD1 (6 bases). Germline lookup yields CDR1 SGHRS and CDR2 YFSETQ. The ends were cut back, 0 bases at V and 5 bases at J, with 8 bases in the middle. The CDR3 loop spans 13 amino acids. CDR3 residues: CASSLDREYGYTF. The DNA for the CDR3 is TGCGCCAGCAGCTTGGACAGGGAATATGGCTACACCTTC.